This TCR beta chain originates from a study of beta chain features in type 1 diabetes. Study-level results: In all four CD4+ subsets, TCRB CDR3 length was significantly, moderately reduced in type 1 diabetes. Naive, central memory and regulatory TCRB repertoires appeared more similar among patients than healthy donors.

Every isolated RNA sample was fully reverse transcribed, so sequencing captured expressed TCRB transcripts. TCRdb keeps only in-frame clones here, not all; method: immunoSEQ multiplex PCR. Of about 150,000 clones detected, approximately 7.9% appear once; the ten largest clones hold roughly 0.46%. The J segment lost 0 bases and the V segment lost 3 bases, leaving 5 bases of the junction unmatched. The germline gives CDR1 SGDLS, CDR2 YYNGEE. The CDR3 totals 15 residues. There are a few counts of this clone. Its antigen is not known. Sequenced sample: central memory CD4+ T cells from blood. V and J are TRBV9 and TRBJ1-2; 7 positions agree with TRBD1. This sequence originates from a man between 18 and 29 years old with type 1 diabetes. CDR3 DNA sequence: TGTGCCAGCAGCGCCGTGGGACAGTCTAACTATGGCTACACCTTC. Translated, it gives CASSAVGQSNYGYTF.